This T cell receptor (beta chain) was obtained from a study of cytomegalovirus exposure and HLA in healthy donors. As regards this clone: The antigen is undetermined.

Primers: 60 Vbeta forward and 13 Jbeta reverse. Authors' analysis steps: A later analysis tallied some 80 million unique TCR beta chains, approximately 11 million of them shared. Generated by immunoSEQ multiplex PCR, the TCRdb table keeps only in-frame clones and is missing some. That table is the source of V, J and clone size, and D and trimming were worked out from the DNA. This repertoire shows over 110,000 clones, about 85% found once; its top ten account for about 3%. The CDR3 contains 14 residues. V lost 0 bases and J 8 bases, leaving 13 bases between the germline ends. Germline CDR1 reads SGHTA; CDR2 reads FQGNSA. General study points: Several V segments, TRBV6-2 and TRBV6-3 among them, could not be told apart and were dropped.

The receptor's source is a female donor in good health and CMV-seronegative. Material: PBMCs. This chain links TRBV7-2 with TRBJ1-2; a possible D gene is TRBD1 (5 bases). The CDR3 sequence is CASSLATFGGGYTF. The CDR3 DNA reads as TGTGCCAGCAGCTTAGCGACATTCGGGGGGGGCTACACCTTC.